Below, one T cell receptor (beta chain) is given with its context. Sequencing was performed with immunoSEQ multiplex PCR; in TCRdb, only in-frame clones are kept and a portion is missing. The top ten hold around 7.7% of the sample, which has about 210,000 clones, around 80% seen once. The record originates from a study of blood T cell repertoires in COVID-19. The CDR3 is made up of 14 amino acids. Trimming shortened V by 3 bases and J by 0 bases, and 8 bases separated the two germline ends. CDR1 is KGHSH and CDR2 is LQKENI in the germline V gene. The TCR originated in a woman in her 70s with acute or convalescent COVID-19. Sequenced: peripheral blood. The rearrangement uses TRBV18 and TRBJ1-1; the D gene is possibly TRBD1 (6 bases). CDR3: CASSPTGLNTEAFF. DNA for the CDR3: TGTGCCAGCTCACCGACAGGATTGAACACTGAAGCTTTCTTT.